The 25 T cell receptor beta chains presented below share a single source sample, sequenced in a study of identical twins. TCRdb re-called the 5' RACE reads through MiXCR, storing one row per CDR3 protein. The sample yields about 520,000 distinct CDR3 sequences, 20% to 25% seen once. The sample was also reused in another study, on T cells expressing NK-cell markers.

Material: CD4+ T cells sorted from blood. The receptor source for this set is a woman between 18 and 29 years old in good health.

About this clonotype itself: A much larger clone sits a single nucleotide away, making a read error possible. The rearrangement joins TRBV7-8 to TRBJ2-2; 11 bases are a match to TRBD1. V was pared by 5 bases and J by 8 bases, with 10 bases of the junction left unmatched. The germline gives CDR1 SGHVS, CDR2 FQNEAQ. This CDR3 is built from 16 residues. Here the CDR3 DNA reads TGTGCCAGCAGCGGGCCCGGGACAGGGGGGGCTGGGGAGCTGTTTTTT. Translated: CASSGPGTGGAGELFF.

This clonotype was recorded a few times. The chain employs TRBV15 and TRBJ1-2; D is unresolved. The ends were cut back, 2 bases at V and 3 bases at J, with 13 bases in the middle. The CDR3 has 15 residues. Germline lookup yields CDR1 LNHNV and CDR2 YYDKDF (reference sequence). The CDR3 DNA is TGTGCCACCAGCAGAAGGCTGAGGCAGGACTATGGCTACACCTTC. The encoded protein is CATSRRLRQDYGYTF.

This clonotype came up a few times. The rearrangement uses TRBV20-1 and TRBJ1-4, with a weak D call TRBD1 (5 bases). Trimming removed 6 bases at V and 6 bases at J, with 11 bases between. The germline CDR1 and CDR2 sequences are DFQATT and SNEGSKA (reference sequence). CDR3 length equals 12 residues. This CDR3 reads CSAPGRYEKLFF. CDR3 nucleotide sequence: TGCAGTGCACCGGGACGGTATGAAAAACTGTTTTTT.

This clonotype was seen only once. V usage is TRBV12-3 or TRBV12-4 and J usage is TRBJ2-1; 7 nucleotides match TRBD2. The CDR3 loop spans 19 amino acids. After removal of 8 bases from V and 0 bases from J, the junction contained 19 bases not matched to a gene. CDR3 DNA sequence: TGTGCCAGCGGCGGTAGCGGGTCAAACGTTTTTAGCTCCTACAATGAGCAGTTCTTC. Its translation: CASGGSGSNVFSSYNEQFF.

The chain carries TRBV6-1 and TRBJ1-1; the match to TRBD1 covers 8 bases. J lost 7 bases, V lost 8 bases, and 9 bases had no gene match. The germline V gene has CDR1 MNHNS and CDR2 SASEGT. CDR3 length: 13 residues. CDR3 region: CASQTGEGGEAFF. DNA of the CDR3: TGTGCCAGCCAGACAGGGGAAGGGGGTGAAGCTTTCTTT.

The chain uses TRBV25-1 and TRBJ2-1, with TRBD2 identical over 11 bases. The CDR3 runs to 14 residues. The trim removed 3 bases at V and 10 bases at J, leaving 5 bases unmatched. Germline V gene data show CDR1 as MGHDK and CDR2 as SYGVNS. The CDR3, as DNA: TGTGCCAGCAGTGATAGCGGGGGGGCGTGGGAGCAGTTCTTC. It specifies CASSDSGGAWEQFF.

V gene TRBV15 combines with J gene TRBJ2-7; D is unresolved. The V and J ends lost 1 base and 4 bases respectively, with 8 bases between them. CDR3 length: 13 residues. Germline loops: CDR1 LNHNV, CDR2 YYDKDF (reference sequence). The chain's CDR3 is CATSRVHLYEQYF. Here the CDR3 DNA reads TGTGCCACCAGCAGAGTCCATTTATACGAGCAGTACTTC. Supplemented by reference TRBV15 and TRBJ2-7, the full variable domain reads DAMVIQNPRYQVTQFGKPVTLSCSQTLNHNVMYWYQQKSSQAPKLLFHYYDKDFNNEADTPDNFQSRRPNTSFCFLDIRSPGLGDTAMYLCATSRVHLYEQYFGPGTRLTVT.

There are many counts of this clonotype. CDR3 amino acids: CSARERTEIDEQYF. DNA of the CDR3: TGCAGTGCTAGAGAAAGGACAGAGATTGACGAGCAGTACTTC. The V call is TRBV20-1, the J call TRBJ2-7, with D perhaps TRBD1 (6 bases). CDR1 is DFQATT and CDR2 is SNEGSKA in the germline V gene (reference sequence). This CDR3 has 14 amino acids. Between the trimmed V and J ends, which lost 0 bases and 5 bases, there was a span of 14 bases.

V gene TRBV28 combines with J gene TRBJ2-5; TRBD2 agrees at 12 bases. From germline, CDR1 is MDHEN and CDR2 SYDVKM. V trimming: 8 bases; J trimming: 4 bases; junction bases outside the gene matches: 11. The CDR3 is 16 amino acids. CDR3 in DNA: TGTGCCAGCTCGACTAGCGGGGGCCCAGGTCGAGAGACCCAGTACTTC. This gives the protein CASSTSGGPGRETQYF.

The rearrangement links TRBV20-1 to TRBJ2-4, with TRBD2 identical over 10 bases. Per germline, CDR1 DFQATT and CDR2 SNEGSKA (reference sequence). The length of the CDR3 is 15 residues. V was clipped by 6 bases and J by 7 bases; unmatched bases: 12. In DNA form, the CDR3 reads TGCAGTGCGACGATAGCGGGAGGCAGAAGGAACATTCAGTACTTC. This sequence encodes CSATIAGGRRNIQYF.

This clonotype has just a few counts. This chain joins TRBV5-6 and TRBJ2-1; 7 nucleotides match TRBD2. This CDR3 comprises 15 residues. Losses at the gene ends were 2 bases for V and 2 bases for J; bases not matched to a gene: 4. Germline assignment: CDR1 SGHDT and CDR2 YYEEEE. The CDR3 region has the DNA TGTGCCAGCAGCTTCCAACTAGCGCCCTACAATGAGCAGTTCTTC. Amino acids: CASSFQLAPYNEQFF. Drawing the rest from reference TRBV5-6 and TRBJ2-1, the complete variable domain is DAGVTQSPTHLIKTRGQQVTLRCSPKSGHDTVSWYQQALGQGPQFIFQYYEEEERQRGNFPDRFSGHQFPNYSSELNVNALLLGDSALYLCASSFQLAPYNEQFFGPGTRLTVL.

This clonotype appeared a few times. The rearrangement joins TRBV12-3 or TRBV12-4 to TRBJ1-2; 8 nucleotides align to TRBD1. V shed 6 bases and J 7 bases; nucleotides not matched to a gene: 10. The CDR3 runs 14 residues. The CDR3 here is CASSARAGGRGYTF. CDR3 nucleotide sequence: TGTGCCAGCAGCGCTAGGGCAGGGGGCCGTGGCTACACCTTC.

The chain employs TRBV11-2 and TRBJ1-5, with D unresolved. V was trimmed by 1 base and J by 6 bases, leaving 19 bases between them. CDR1 is SGHAT, CDR2 FQNNGV, per germline. The CDR3 totals 17 residues. CDR3 residues: CASSLVGVRYNTQPQHF. CDR3 DNA sequence: TGTGCCAGCAGCTTAGTTGGTGTCAGGTATAACACTCAGCCCCAGCATTTT.

This clonotype was observed a handful of times. The chain carries TRBV12-3 or TRBV12-4 and TRBJ2-1, with D unclear. Trimming shortened V by 6 bases and J by 1 base, and 10 bases separated the two germline ends. The CDR3 loop spans 14 amino acids. In DNA form, the CDR3 reads TGTGCCAGCAGGGTCTCCGGGTCCTACAATGAGCAGTTCTTC. Encoded protein: CASRVSGSYNEQFF.

This clonotype was observed once. V usage is TRBV7-9 and J usage is TRBJ2-1; D may be TRBD2 (5 bases). The V gene's germline CDR1 is SEHNR and CDR2 FQNEAQ (reference sequence). The V end lost 5 bases, the J end lost 2 bases, and 10 bases lay between the germline ends. This CDR3 is 14 amino acids long. This chain's CDR3 is CASSERLTYNEQFF. The CDR3 nucleotides read TGTGCCAGCAGCGAGCGGTTAACCTACAATGAGCAGTTCTTC.

J is TRBJ1-1 and V is TRBV5-1; D possibly corresponds to TRBD1 (6 bases). The CDR3 runs 16 residues. The germline V gene has CDR1 SGHRS and CDR2 YFSETQ. V lost 0 bases and J 5 bases, leaving 17 bases between the germline ends. CDR3 sequence (DNA): TGCGCCAGCAGCTTGGACAGGGCTGGGTTTAAGACTGAAGCTTTCTTT. Its protein product is CASSLDRAGFKTEAFF.

J is TRBJ2-7 and V is TRBV7-9; 7 positions match TRBD2. The CDR3 length is 14 residues. CDR1 is SEHNR, CDR2 FQNEAQ, per germline (reference sequence). Trimming cost V 4 bases and J 6 bases; bases outside gene matches: 9. CDR3 region: CASSSTRRGFEQYF. DNA of the CDR3: TGTGCCAGCAGCTCGACTAGGCGGGGGTTCGAGCAGTACTTC.

The rearrangement uses TRBV11-2 and TRBJ2-6; 9 nucleotides match TRBD1. The trim removed 4 bases at V and 3 bases at J, leaving 10 bases unmatched. There are 18 residues in the CDR3. CDR1 is SGHAT and CDR2 is FQNNGV in the germline V gene. The CDR3, as DNA: TGTGCCAGCAGCTCGTATAGGACAGGGGATTTTGGGGCCAACGTCCTGACTTTC. Amino acid sequence: CASSSYRTGDFGANVLTF.

Only a few counts were recorded for this clonotype. The chain joins TRBV5-1 to TRBJ2-7; TRBD2 agrees at 10 bases. The V and J ends lost 7 bases and 5 bases, in that order; junction bases with no gene match: 6. CDR1 SGHRS and CDR2 YFSETQ come from the germline V gene. The CDR3 runs 13 residues. In nucleotides, the CDR3 is TGCGCCAGCGGGGTAGCGGGAGGTGACGAGCAGTACTTC. It codes for CASGVAGGDEQYF.

This clonotype was observed a few times. CDR3 residues: CASTCTQGTPSYNEQFF. The CDR3 bases are TGTGCCAGCACCTGCACTCAGGGGACGCCTAGCTACAATGAGCAGTTCTTC. The gene calls are TRBV12-3 or TRBV12-4 and TRBJ2-1, with D maybe TRBD1 (6 bases). CDR3 length: 17 amino acids. V was shortened by 7 bases and J by 3 bases, with 22 bases between the two germline ends.

This clonotype was seen only a few times. V usage is TRBV20-1 and J usage is TRBJ2-7, with 7 bases aligning to TRBD2. Looked up from germline, CDR1 is DFQATT and CDR2 is SNEGSKA (reference sequence). This CDR3 region has 12 residues. Losses at the gene ends were 4 bases for V and 5 bases for J; bases not matched to a gene: 5. CDR3 loop: CSATGLVNEQYF. The CDR3 DNA follows: TGCAGTGCTACTGGACTAGTCAACGAGCAGTACTTC.

The rearrangement uses TRBV20-1 and TRBJ2-1; 7 positions match TRBD2. The CDR3 length is 12 residues. Losses at the gene ends were 7 bases for V and 8 bases for J; bases not matched to a gene: 8. Germline V gene lookup returns CDR1 DFQATT and CDR2 SNEGSKA (reference sequence). This CDR3 is CSVKRDRYEQFF. The CDR3 DNA follows: TGCAGTGTGAAGCGGGACCGGTATGAGCAGTTCTTC.

This rearrangement joins TRBV5-1 to TRBJ2-1; 7 bases line up with TRBD2. Germline loops: CDR1 SGHRS, CDR2 YFSETQ. V lost 5 bases to trimming and J lost 0 bases; unmatched junction nucleotides: 8. CDR3 length: 16 amino acids. The CDR3 DNA reads as TGCGCCAGCAGGCTCTCCCTAGCGGCCTCCTACAATGAGCAGTTCTTC. It yields the protein CASRLSLAASYNEQFF.

The genes are TRBV6-4 and TRBJ2-3; weak D call: TRBD2 (6 bases). CDR1 and CDR2 from the germline V gene are MRHNA and SNTAGT. This CDR3 spans 16 amino acids. Trimming shortened V by 1 base and J by 2 bases, and 13 bases separated the two germline ends. The CDR3 sequence: CASSDWGTANTDTQYF. As DNA, the CDR3 is TGTGCCAGCAGTGACTGGGGGACTGCTAACACAGATACGCAGTATTTT.

This clonotype was seen repeatedly, ten times or more. The chain uses TRBV20-1 and TRBJ2-1; D gene ambiguous. The V gene lost 7 bases and the J gene lost 6 bases, with 10 bases spanning the gap. Germline loops: CDR1 DFQATT, CDR2 SNEGSKA (reference sequence). The CDR3 runs 11 residues. CDR3 nucleotide sequence: TGCAGTGTTGACCGGCGCAATGAGCAGTTCTTC. It codes for CSVDRRNEQFF.